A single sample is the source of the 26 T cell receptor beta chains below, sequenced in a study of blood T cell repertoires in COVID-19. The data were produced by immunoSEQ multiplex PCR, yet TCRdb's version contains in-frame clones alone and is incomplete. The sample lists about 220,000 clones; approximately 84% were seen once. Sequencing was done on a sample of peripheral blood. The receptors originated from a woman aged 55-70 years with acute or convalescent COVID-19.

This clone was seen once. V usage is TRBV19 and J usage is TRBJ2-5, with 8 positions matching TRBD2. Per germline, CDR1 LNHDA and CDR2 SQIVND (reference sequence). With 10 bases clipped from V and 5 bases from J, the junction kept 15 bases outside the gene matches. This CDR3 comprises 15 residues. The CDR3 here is CATRAGGGPGETQYF. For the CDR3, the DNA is TGTGCCACCCGAGCTGGCGGGGGGCCGGGGGAGACCCAGTACTTC.

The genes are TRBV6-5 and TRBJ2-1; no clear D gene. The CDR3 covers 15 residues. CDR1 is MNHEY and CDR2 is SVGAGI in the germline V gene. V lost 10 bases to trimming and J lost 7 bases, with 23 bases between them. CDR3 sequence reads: CATSRLQLSDNEQFF. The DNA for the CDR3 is TGTGCCACCTCCCGCTTACAGCTATCGGATAATGAGCAGTTCTTC.

Here the CDR3 DNA reads TGTGCCTGGAGCCTAGGACAGACCTATGGCTACACCTTC. Translating it yields CAWSLGQTYGYTF. The genes are TRBV30 and TRBJ1-2; D is possibly TRBD1 (6 bases). Deletions cut 3 bases from V and 4 bases from J, with 12 bases between. In germline, CDR1 is GTSNPN, CDR2 SVGIG (reference sequence). The CDR3 loop spans 13 amino acids.

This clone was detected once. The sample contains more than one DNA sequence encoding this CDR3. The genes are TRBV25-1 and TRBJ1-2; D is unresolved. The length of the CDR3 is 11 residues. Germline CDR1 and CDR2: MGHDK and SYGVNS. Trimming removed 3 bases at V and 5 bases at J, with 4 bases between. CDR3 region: CASSDGYGYTF. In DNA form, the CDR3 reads TGTGCCAGCAGTGACGGTTATGGCTACACCTTC.

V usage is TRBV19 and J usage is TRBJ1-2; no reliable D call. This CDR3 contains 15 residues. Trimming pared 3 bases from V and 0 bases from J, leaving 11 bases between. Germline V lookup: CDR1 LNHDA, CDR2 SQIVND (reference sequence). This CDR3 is CASSIFFGANYGYTF. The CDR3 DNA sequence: TGTGCCAGTAGTATTTTTTTCGGAGCTAACTATGGCTACACCTTC.

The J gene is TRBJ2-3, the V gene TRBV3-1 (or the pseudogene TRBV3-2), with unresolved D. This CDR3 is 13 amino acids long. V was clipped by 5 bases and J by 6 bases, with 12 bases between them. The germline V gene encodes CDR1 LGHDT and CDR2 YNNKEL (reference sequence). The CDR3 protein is CASSYYNADTQYF. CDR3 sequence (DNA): TGTGCCAGCAGCTACTATAATGCGGATACGCAGTATTTT.

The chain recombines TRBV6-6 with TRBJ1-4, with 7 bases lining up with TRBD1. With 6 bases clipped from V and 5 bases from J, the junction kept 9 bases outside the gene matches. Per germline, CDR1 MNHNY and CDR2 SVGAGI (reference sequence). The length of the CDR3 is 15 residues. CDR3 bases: TGTGCCAGCAGCCGACTGGGACAGCCGAATGAAAAACTGTTTTTT. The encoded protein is CASSRLGQPNEKLFF.

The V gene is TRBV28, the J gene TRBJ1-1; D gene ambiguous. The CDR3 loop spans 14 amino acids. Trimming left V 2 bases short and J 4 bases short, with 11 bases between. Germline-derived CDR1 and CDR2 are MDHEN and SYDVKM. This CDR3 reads CASSLRESRTEAFF. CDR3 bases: TGTGCCAGCAGTTTAAGGGAGTCGCGCACTGAAGCTTTCTTT.

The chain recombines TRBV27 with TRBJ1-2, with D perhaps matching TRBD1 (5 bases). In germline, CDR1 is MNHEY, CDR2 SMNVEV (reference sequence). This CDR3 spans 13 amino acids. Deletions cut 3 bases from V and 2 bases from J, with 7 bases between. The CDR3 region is CASSLTDNYGYTF. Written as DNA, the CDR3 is TGTGCCAGCAGTTTGACAGACAACTATGGCTACACCTTC.

The CDR3: CSASSGVGQPQHF. The CDR3 nucleotides read TGCAGTGCTAGTTCGGGGGTTGGTCAGCCCCAGCATTTT. The chain employs TRBV20-1 and TRBJ1-5, with D possibly TRBD1 on 5 matching bases. CDR1 is DFQATT, CDR2 SNEGSKA, per germline (reference sequence). Trimming pared 3 bases from V and 6 bases from J, leaving 12 bases between. The CDR3 spans 13 residues.

CDR3 amino acids: CASSWGPGGNTEAFF. The DNA of the CDR3 is TGTGCCAGCAGCTGGGGACCCGGGGGGAACACTGAAGCTTTCTTT. The gene calls are TRBV5-6 and TRBJ1-1, with a weak D call TRBD1 (5 bases). Germline values: CDR1 SGHDT, CDR2 YYEEEE. The CDR3 runs 15 residues. V lost 3 bases to trimming and J lost 1 base, with 13 bases between them.

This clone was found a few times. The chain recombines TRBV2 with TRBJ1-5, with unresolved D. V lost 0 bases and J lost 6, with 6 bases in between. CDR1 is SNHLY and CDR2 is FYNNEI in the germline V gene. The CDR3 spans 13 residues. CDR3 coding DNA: TGTGCCAGCAGTGAAGCGTGGAGTCAGCCCCAGCATTTT. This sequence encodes CASSEAWSQPQHF.

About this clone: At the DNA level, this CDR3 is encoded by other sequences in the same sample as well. CDR3 DNA: TGTGCCAGCAGCTCCATGAACACTGAAGCTTTCTTT. It specifies CASSSMNTEAFF. The chain is built from TRBV5-6 and TRBJ1-1; D remains ambiguous. The CDR3 runs 12 residues. Germline loops: CDR1 SGHDT, CDR2 YYEEEE. V was cut by 3 bases and J by 0 bases, with 3 bases left in between.

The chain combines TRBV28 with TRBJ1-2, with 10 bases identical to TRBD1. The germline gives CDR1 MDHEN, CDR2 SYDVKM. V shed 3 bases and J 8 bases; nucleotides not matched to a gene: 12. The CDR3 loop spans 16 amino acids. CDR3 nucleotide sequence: TGTGCCAGCAGTTTCGATCTGGACAGGGGGTTGAGGGGCTACACCTTC. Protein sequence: CASSFDLDRGLRGYTF.

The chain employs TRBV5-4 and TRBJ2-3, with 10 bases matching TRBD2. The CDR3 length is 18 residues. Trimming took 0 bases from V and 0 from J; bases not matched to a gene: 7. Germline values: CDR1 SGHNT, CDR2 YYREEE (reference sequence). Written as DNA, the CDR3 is TGTGCCAGCAGCTTGGCATTTGCTAGCGGGGGCAGCACAGATACGCAGTATTTT. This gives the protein CASSLAFASGGSTDTQYF.

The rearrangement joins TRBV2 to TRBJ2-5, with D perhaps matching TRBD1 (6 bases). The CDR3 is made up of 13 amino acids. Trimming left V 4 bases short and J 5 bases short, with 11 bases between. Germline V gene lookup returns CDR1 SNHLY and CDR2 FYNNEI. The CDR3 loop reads CASSGAGVETQYF. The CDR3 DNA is TGTGCCAGCAGTGGGGCAGGGGTTGAGACCCAGTACTTC.

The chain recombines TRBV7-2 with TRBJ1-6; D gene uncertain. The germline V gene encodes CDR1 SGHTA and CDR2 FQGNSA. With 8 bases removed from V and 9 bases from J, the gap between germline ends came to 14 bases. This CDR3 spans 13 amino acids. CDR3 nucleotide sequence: TGTGCCAGCGGACTGGGCAGGCCTTCACCCCTCCACTTT. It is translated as CASGLGRPSPLHF.

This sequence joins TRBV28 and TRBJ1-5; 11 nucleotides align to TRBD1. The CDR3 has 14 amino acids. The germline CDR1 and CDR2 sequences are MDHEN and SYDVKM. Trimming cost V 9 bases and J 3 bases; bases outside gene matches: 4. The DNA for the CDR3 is TGTGCCAGTAGGACAGGGGGCAACAATCAGCCCCAGCATTTT. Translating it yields CASRTGGNNQPQHF.

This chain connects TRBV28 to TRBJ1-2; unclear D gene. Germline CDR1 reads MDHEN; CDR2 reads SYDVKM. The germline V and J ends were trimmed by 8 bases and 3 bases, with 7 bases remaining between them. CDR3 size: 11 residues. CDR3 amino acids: CASSIDYGYTF. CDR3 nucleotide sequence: TGTGCCAGCTCTATAGACTATGGCTACACCTTC.

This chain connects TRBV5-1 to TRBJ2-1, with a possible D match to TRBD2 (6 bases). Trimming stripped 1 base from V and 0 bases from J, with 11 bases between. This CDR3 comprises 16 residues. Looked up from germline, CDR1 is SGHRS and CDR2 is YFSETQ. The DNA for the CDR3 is TGCGCCAGCAGCTTGCTGGCGGGGAGCTCCTACAATGAGCAGTTCTTC. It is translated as CASSLLAGSSYNEQFF.

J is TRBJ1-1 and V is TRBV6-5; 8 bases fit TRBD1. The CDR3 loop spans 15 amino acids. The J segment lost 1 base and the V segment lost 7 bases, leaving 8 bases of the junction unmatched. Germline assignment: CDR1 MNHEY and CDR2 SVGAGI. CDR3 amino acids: CASTIQGQANTEAFF. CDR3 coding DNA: TGTGCCAGCACCATACAGGGACAGGCGAACACTGAAGCTTTCTTT.

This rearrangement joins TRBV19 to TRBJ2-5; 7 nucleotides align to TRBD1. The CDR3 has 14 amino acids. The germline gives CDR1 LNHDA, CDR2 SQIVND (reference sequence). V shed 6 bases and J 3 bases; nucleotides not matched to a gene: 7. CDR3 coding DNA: TGTGCCAGTAGCTCCGGAGACAGGGAAGAGACCCAGTACTTC. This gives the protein CASSSGDREETQYF.

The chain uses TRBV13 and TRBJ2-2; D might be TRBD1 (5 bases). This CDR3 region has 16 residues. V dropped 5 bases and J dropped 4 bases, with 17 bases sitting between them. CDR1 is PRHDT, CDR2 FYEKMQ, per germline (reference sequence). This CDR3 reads CASSERGVGSTGELFF. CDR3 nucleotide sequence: TGTGCCAGCAGCGAAAGGGGTGTGGGGTCCACCGGGGAGCTGTTTTTT.

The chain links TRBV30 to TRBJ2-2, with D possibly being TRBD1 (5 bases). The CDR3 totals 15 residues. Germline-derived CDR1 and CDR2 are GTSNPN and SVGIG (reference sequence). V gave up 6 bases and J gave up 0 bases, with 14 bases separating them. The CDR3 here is CACPTAEANTGELFF. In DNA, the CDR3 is TGTGCCTGCCCGACAGCCGAGGCGAACACCGGGGAGCTGTTTTTT.

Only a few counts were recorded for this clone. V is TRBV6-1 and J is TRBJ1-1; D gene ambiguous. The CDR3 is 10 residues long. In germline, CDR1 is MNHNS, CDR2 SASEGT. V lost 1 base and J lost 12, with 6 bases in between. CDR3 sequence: CASSEETTFF. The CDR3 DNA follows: TGTGCCAGCAGTGAAGAGACAACTTTCTTT.

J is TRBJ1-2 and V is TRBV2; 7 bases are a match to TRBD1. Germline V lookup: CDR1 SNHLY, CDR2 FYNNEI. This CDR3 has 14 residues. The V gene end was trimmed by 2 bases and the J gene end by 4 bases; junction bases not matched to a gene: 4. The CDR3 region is CASSETWDSYGYTF. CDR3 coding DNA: TGTGCCAGCAGTGAAACGTGGGACAGCTATGGCTACACCTTC.